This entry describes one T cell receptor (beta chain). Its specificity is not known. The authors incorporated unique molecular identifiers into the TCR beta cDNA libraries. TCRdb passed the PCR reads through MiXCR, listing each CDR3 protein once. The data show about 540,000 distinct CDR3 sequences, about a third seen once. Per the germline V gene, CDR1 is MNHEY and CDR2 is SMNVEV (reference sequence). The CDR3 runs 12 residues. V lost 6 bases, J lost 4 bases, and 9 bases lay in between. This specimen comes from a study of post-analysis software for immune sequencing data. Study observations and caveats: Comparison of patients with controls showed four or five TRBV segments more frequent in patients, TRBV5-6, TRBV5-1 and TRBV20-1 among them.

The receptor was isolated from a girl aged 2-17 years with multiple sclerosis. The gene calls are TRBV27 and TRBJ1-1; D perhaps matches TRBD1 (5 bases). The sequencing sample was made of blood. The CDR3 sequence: CASRSTGTEAFF. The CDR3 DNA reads TGTGCCAGCAGGTCAACAGGCACTGAAGCTTTCTTT.